This TCR beta chain was recovered during a study of control samples from healthy donors and cancer patients (dated by TCRdb to 2020 to 2022). The CDR3 runs 14 amino acids, cysteine and phenylalanine included. CDR3 DNA is the only sequence kept; it has 42 bases, read in frame from the first base. The germline V gene gives CDR1 as SGHTA and CDR2 as FQGNSA. Deletion took 5 bases off V and 8 bases off J, with a span of 18 bases between the germline ends. The library was produced with the immunoSEQ multiplex PCR assay. Not all clones reach the TCRdb copy of this immuneACCESS table, which keeps in-frame sequences only. Checked studies attribute under half of the gap to unresolved V genes and leave the rest unexplained. The sample table contains 150,000 to 200,000 clones; only one count was recorded for 80% to 90% of them. The ten largest clones represent about 12% of the sample. This clone occurred once. Its antigen is unknown. No clone much larger than this one lies a single base away; base qualities are absent. Different DNA sequences within this sample yield the same CDR3.

The source material was blood. The clonotype originates from a man aged 25 to 40 in good health. The V gene is TRBV7-2 and the J gene is TRBJ1-2, with no confidently assigned D gene. The DNA reads TGTGCCAGCAGCCTTTTGACGGGCCGGAGCGGCTACACCTTC. It is translated as CASSLLTGRSGYTF.